The clone carrying this TCR beta chain was observed a single time. The antigen is undetermined. The entry originates in a study of T cell responses to AZD1222 COVID-19 vaccine. Findings and limits, study-wide: Spike-specific TCR repertoires showed rising breadth and depth after two AZD1222 doses.

The CDR3 has 15 amino acids. V lost 1 base and J lost 4; bases outside the gene matches: 3. Germline-derived CDR1 and CDR2 are SGHVS and FNYEAQ. Using immunoSEQ multiplex PCR, the repertoire was profiled, and TCRdb retains in-frame clones only, with some absent. Of 120,000 or so clones in the sample, more than 80% were seen once. V usage is TRBV7-6 and J usage is TRBJ2-3, with 9 bases aligning to TRBD2. The receptor was derived from an adult who received the MenACWY meningococcal vaccine as a control. Specimen: peripheral blood, collected 28 days after the second dose of the MenACWY control vaccine. The CDR3 DNA reads TGTGCCAGCAGCTTAGTAGCGGGAGTATCAGATACGCAGTATTTT. This encodes CASSLVAGVSDTQYF.